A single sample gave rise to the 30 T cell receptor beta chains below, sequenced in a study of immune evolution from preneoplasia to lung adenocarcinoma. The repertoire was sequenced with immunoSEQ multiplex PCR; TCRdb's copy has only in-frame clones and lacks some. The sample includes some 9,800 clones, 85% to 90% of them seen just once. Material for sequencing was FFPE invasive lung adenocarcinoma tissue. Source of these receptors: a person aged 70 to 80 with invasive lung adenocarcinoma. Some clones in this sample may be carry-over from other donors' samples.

CDR3 bases: TGTGCCAGCAGGATTGACAGAAACTATGGCTACACCTTC. Residues: CASRIDRNYGYTF. The rearrangement links TRBV28 to TRBJ1-2; D is possibly TRBD1 (5 bases). Germline V lookup: CDR1 MDHEN, CDR2 SYDVKM. CDR3 size: 13 residues. The ends were cut back, 6 bases at V and 2 bases at J, with 10 bases in the middle.

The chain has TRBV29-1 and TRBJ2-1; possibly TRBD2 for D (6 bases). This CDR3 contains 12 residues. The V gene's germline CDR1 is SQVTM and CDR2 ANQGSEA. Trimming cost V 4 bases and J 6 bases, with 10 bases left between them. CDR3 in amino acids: CSVGGETNEQFF. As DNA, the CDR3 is TGCAGCGTTGGGGGGGAGACCAATGAGCAGTTCTTC.

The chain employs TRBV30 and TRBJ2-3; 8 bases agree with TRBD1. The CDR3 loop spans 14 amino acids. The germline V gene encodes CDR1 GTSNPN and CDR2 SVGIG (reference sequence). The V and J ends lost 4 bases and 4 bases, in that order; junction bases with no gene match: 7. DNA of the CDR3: TGTGCCTGGACCAGCCTGACAGGGGCAGATACGCAGTATTTT. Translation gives CAWTSLTGADTQYF.

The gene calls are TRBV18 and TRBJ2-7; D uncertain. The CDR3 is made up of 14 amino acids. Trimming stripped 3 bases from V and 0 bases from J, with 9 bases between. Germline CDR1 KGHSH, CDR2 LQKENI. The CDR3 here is CASSPGPSSYEQYF. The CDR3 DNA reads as TGTGCCAGCTCACCGGGCCCGAGCTCCTACGAGCAGTACTTC.

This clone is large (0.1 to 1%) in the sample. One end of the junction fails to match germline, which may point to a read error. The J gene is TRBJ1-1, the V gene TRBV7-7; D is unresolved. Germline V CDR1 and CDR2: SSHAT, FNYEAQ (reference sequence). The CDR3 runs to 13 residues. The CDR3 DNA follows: TGTGCTAGCAGCTTAGCAGAGAACACTGAAGCTTTCTTT. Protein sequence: CASSLAENTEAFF.

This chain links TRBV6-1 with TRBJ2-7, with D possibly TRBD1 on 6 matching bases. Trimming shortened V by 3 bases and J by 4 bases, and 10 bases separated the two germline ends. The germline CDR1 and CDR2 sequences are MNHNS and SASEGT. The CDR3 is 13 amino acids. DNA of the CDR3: TGTGCCAGCAGTGAGCGACAGGCGTACGAGCAGTACTTC. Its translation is CASSERQAYEQYF.

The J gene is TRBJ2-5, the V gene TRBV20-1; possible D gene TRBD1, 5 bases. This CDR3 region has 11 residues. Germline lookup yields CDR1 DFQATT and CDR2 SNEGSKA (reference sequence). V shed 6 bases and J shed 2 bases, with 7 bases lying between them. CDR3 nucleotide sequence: TGCAGTGCAAGACAGCAAGAGACCCAGTACTTC. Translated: CSARQQETQYF.

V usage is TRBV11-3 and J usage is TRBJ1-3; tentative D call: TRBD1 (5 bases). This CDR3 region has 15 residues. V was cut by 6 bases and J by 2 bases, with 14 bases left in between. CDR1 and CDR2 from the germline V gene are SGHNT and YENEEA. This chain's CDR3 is CASRLRGRAGNTIYF. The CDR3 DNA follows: TGTGCCAGCAGACTACGGGGCAGAGCTGGAAACACCATATATTTT.

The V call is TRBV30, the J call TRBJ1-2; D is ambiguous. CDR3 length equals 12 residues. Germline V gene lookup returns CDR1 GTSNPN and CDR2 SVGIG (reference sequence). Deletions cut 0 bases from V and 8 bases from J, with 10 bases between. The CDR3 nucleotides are TGTGCCTGGAGTGTGGCGGGGTCCGGCTACACCTTC. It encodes CAWSVAGSGYTF.

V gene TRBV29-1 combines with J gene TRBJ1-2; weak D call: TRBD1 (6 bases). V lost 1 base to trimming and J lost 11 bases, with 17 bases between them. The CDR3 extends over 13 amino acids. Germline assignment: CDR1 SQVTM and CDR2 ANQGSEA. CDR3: CSVEVRTELRYTF. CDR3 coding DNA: TGCAGCGTTGAAGTGCGGACAGAACTAAGGTACACCTTC.

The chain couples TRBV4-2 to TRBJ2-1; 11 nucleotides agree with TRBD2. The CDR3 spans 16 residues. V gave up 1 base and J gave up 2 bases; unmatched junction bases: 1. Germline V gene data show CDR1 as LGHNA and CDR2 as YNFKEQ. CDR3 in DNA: TGTGCCAGCAGCCAAGCGACTAGCGGGGCCTACAATGAGCAGTTCTTC. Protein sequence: CASSQATSGAYNEQFF.

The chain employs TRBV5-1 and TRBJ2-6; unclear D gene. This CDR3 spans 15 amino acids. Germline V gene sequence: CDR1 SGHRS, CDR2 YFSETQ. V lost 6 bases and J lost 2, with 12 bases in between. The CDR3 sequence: CASTLQQPGANVLTF. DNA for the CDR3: TGCGCCAGCACCCTACAGCAACCTGGGGCCAACGTCCTGACTTTC.

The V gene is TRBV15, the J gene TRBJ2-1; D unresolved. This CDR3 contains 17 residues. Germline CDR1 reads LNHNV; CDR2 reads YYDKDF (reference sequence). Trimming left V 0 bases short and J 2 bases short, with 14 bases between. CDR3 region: CATSRDRHDFPYNEQFF. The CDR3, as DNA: TGTGCCACCAGCAGAGACCGGCACGACTTCCCCTACAATGAGCAGTTCTTC.

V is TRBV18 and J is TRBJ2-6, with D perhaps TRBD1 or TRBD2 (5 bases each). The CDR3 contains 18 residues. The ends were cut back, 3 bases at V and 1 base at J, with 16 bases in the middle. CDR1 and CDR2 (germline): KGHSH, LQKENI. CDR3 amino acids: CASSPRGRPLSGANVLTF. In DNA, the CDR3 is TGTGCCAGCTCACCGAGGGGACGGCCACTTTCTGGGGCCAACGTCCTGACTTTC.

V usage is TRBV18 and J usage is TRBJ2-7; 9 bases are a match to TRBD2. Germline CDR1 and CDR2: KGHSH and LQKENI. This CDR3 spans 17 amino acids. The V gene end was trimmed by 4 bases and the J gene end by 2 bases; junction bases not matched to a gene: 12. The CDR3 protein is CASSLMEASGNTYEQYF. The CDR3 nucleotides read TGTGCCAGCTCACTCATGGAAGCTAGCGGGAATACCTACGAGCAGTACTTC.

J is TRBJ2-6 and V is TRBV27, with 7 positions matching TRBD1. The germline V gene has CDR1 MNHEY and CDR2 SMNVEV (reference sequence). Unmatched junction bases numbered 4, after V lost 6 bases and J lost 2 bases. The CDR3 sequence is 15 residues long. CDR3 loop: CASSYRGPGANVLTF. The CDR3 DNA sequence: TGTGCCAGCAGCTACAGGGGACCTGGGGCCAACGTCCTGACTTTC.

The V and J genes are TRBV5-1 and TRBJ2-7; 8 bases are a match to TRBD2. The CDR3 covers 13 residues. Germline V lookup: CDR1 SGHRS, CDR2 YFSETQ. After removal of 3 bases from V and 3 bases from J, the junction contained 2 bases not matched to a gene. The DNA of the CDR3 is TGCGCCAGCAGCTCGGGGACTAGCTACGAGCAGTACTTC. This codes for CASSSGTSYEQYF.

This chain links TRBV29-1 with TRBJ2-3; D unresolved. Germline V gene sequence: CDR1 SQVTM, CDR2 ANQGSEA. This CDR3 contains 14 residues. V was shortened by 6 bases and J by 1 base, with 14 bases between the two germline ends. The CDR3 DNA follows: TGCAGCGTAACACTGTCATCTGGCACAGATACGCAGTATTTT. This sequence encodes CSVTLSSGTDTQYF.

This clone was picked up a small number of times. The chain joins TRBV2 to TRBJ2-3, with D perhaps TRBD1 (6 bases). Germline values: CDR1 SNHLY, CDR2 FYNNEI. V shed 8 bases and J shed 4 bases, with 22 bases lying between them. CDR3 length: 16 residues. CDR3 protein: CASSSGVNRVADTQYF. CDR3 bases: TGTGCCAGCTCAAGTGGGGTTAACAGGGTGGCAGATACGCAGTATTTT.

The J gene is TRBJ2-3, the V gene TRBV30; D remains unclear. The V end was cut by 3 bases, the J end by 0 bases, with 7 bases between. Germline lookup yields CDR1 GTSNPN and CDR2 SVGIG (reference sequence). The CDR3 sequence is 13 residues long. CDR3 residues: CAWSASSTDTQYF. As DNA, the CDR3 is TGTGCCTGGAGCGCATCGAGCACAGATACGCAGTATTTT.

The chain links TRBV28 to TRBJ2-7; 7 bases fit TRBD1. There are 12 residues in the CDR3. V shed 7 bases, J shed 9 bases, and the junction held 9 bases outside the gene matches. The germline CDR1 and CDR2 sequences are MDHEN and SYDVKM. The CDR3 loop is CASTSDRKGQYF. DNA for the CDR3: TGTGCCAGCACCTCGGACAGGAAAGGGCAGTACTTC.

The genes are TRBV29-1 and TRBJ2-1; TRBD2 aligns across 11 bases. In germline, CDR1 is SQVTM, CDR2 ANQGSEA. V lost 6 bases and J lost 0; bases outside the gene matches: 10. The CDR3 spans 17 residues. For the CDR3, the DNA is TGCAGCGTCGTCGGACTAGCGGGTTCCAGCTCCTACAATGAGCAGTTCTTC. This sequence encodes CSVVGLAGSSSYNEQFF.

The CDR3 spells CASRYTVEAGTEAFF. The DNA of the CDR3 is TGTGCCAGCAGGTATACAGTGGAGGCGGGGACTGAAGCTTTCTTT. The chain is built from TRBV6-1 and TRBJ1-1, with D uncertain. The germline gives CDR1 MNHNS, CDR2 SASEGT. This CDR3 spans 15 amino acids. V lost 6 bases to trimming and J lost 5 bases, with 19 bases between them.

Here the CDR3 DNA reads TGTGCCAGCAGAATTCACCCCCCTTCAGCCACCGGGGAGCTGTTTTTT. It translates to CASRIHPPSATGELFF. V usage is TRBV11-3 and J usage is TRBJ2-2, with D uncertain. The CDR3 is made up of 16 amino acids. The ends were cut back, 6 bases at V and 4 bases at J, with 18 bases in the middle. In germline, CDR1 is SGHNT, CDR2 YENEEA.

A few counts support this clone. Written as DNA, the CDR3 is TGCGCCAGCAGCCAAGACAGGGGGAAGTTCTTT. The encoded protein is CASSQDRGKFF. The chain couples TRBV4-1 to TRBJ1-1; TRBD1 matches at 7 bases. After removal of 0 bases from V and 14 bases from J, the junction contained 3 bases not matched to a gene. The germline gives CDR1 MGHRA, CDR2 YSYEKL. The CDR3 covers 11 residues.

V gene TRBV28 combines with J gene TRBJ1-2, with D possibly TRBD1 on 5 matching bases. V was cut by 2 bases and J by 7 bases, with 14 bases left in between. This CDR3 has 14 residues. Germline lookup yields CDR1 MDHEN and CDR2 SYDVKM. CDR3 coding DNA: TGTGCCAGCAGTTTAACCTCGTTGAGGGGTGGCTACACCTTC. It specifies CASSLTSLRGGYTF.

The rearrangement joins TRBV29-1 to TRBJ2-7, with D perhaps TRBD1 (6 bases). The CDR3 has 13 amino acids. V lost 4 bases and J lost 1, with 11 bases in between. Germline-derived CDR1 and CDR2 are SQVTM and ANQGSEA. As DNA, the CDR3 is TGCAGCGTTGGGGGGCGGTCATCCTACGAGCAGTACTTC. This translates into CSVGGRSSYEQYF.

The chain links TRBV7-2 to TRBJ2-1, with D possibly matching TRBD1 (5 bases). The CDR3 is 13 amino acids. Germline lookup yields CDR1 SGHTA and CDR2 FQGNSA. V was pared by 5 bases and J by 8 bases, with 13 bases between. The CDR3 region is CASSLPPGYEQFF. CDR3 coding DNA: TGTGCCAGCAGCCTTCCCCCAGGGTATGAGCAGTTCTTC.

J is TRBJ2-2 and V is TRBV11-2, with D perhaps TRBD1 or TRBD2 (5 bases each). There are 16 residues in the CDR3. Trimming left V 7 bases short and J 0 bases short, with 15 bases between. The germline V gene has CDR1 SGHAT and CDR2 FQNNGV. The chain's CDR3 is CASTRGAGSNTGELFF. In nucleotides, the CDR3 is TGTGCCAGCACTAGAGGGGCCGGATCGAACACCGGGGAGCTGTTTTTT. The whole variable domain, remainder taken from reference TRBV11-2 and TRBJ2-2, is EAGVAQSPRYKIIEKRQSVAFWCNPISGHATLYWYQQILGQGPKLLIQFQNNGVVDDSQLPKDRFSAERLKGVDSTLKIQPAKLEDSAVYLCASTRGAGSNTGELFFGEGSRLTVL.

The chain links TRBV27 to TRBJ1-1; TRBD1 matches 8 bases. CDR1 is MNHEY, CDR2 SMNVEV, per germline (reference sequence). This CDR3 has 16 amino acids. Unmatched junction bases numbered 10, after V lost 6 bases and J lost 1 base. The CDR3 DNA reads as TGTGCCAGCAGGAGCCTATGGACAGGGAAGAACACTGAAGCTTTCTTT. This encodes CASRSLWTGKNTEAFF.